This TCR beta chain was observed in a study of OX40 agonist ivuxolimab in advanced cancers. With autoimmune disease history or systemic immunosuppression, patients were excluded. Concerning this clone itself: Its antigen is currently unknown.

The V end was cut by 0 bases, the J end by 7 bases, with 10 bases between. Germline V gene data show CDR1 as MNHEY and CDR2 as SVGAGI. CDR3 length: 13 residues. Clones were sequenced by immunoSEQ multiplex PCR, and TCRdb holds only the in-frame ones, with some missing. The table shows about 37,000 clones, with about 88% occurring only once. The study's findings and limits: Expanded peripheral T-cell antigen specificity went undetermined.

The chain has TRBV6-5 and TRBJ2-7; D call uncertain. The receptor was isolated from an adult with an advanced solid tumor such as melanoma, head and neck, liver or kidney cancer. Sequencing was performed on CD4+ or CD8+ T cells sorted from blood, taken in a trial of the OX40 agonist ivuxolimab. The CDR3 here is CASSYSLTGEQYF. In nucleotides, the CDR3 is TGTGCCAGCAGTTACTCACTAACTGGGGAGCAGTACTTC.